The 22 T cell receptor beta chains in this list originate from one sample, sequenced in a study of T cells in Graves' hyperthyroidism and ophthalmopathy. Template material for amplifying TCR beta CDR3 regions consisted of RNA transcripts. An initial round of RT-PCR targeting the TCR CDR3 relied on the HTBI primer set. TCRdb reprocessed the multiplex PCR reads with MiXCR, giving one entry per CDR3 protein. The table has fewer than 600,000 distinct CDR3 sequences, roughly an eighth seen once. The sequenced sample was blood. All receptors come from a woman between 18 and 30 years old with Graves' hyperthyroidism.

In its sample, this clonotype was seen many times. CDR3: CASGSGTSGYNEQFF. The CDR3 region has the DNA TGTGCCAGCGGATCCGGGACTAGCGGGTACAATGAGCAGTTCTTC. This chain joins TRBV2 and TRBJ2-1; 12 bases agree with TRBD2. This CDR3 comprises 15 residues. Germline CDR1 SNHLY, CDR2 FYNNEI. V shed 8 bases and J 4 bases; nucleotides not matched to a gene: 6.

The chain recombines TRBV10-3 with TRBJ1-5; tentative D call: TRBD1 (5 bases). The CDR3 consists of 13 residues. V gave up 8 bases and J gave up 0 bases, with 8 bases separating them. Germline assignment: CDR1 ENHRY and CDR2 SYGVKD. CDR3 protein: CAIGADSNQPQHF. CDR3 DNA sequence: TGTGCCATCGGGGCCGATAGCAATCAGCCCCAGCATTTT.

This clonotype was seen at least ten times. V is TRBV12-3 or TRBV12-4 and J is TRBJ2-5, with 10 bases aligning to TRBD2. The CDR3 extends over 14 amino acids. Trimming took 5 bases from V and 3 from J; bases not matched to a gene: 3. CDR3 nucleotides: TGTGCCAGCAGTCGGACTAGCGGAGAAGAGACCCAGTACTTC. It specifies CASSRTSGEETQYF.

This clonotype was picked up many times. The chain joins TRBV6-1 to TRBJ1-1; 7 bases agree with TRBD1. There are 12 residues in the CDR3. With 6 bases clipped from V and 6 bases from J, the junction kept 4 bases outside the gene matches. From germline, CDR1 is MNHNS and CDR2 SASEGT. The CDR3 here is CASSRGAAEAFF. The CDR3 coding sequence is TGTGCCAGCAGCAGGGGGGCTGCTGAAGCTTTCTTT.

In this sample, this clonotype turned up many times. The J gene is TRBJ2-3, the V gene TRBV7-6; maybe TRBD2 (6 bases). CDR3 length: 13 residues. Germline lookup yields CDR1 SGHVS and CDR2 FNYEAQ. The V end lost 0 bases, the J end lost 12 bases, and 13 bases lay between the germline ends. The CDR3 DNA follows: TGTGCCAGCAGCTTAGCGCAGAGCGGGCCCCAGTATTTT. Its protein product is CASSLAQSGPQYF.

In its sample, this clonotype was seen a few times. A much larger clone lies a single base off, so this may be a read error. V usage is TRBV12-3 or TRBV12-4 and J usage is TRBJ1-1; D possibly corresponds to TRBD1 (6 bases). The CDR3 extends over 13 amino acids. In DNA, the CDR3 is TGTGCCAGCAGTCAAGGACAGACTGCTGAAGCTCTCTTT. This codes for CASSQGQTAEALF.

V and J are TRBV5-1 and TRBJ2-1; D may be TRBD2 (6 bases). Germline CDR1 SGHRS, CDR2 YFSETQ. This CDR3 is built from 16 residues. The V end was cut by 4 bases, the J end by 0 bases, with 14 bases between. The CDR3 DNA is TGCGCCAGCAGCGCCGGGGAGGTGAGCTCCTACAATGAGCAGTTCTTC. Its protein product is CASSAGEVSSYNEQFF.

This clonotype was counted many times. The chain combines TRBV7-2 with TRBJ1-3; no clear D. Germline-derived CDR1 and CDR2 are SGHTA and FQGNSA. The CDR3 has 14 amino acids. V lost 3 bases to trimming and J lost 0 bases, with 6 bases between them. The CDR3 DNA reads TGTGCCAGCAGCTTCGGCCTCTCTGGAAACACCATATATTTT. Its protein product is CASSFGLSGNTIYF. The entire variable domain, with the rest obtained from reference TRBV7-2 and TRBJ1-3, is as follows: GAGVSQSPSNKVTEKGKDVELRCDPISGHTALYWYRQSLGQGLEFLIYFQGNSAPDKSGLPSDRFSAERTGGSVSTLTIQRTQQEDSAVYLCASSFGLSGNTIYFGEGSWLTVV.

In its sample, this clonotype was seen many times. The chain couples TRBV10-3 to TRBJ2-3; TRBD2 is a possible D gene (6 bases). Germline CDR1 ENHRY, CDR2 SYGVKD. V gave up 2 bases and J gave up 2 bases, with 14 bases separating them. This CDR3 is built from 16 residues. CDR3 protein: CAISERTRGPTDTQYF. The CDR3 region has the DNA TGTGCCATCAGTGAGCGGACGCGGGGCCCCACAGATACGCAGTATTTT.

This clonotype was observed at least ten times. This chain links TRBV27 with TRBJ2-2; 7 nucleotides line up with TRBD2. Germline V gives CDR1 MNHEY, CDR2 SMNVEV (reference sequence). V lost 4 bases and J lost 6; bases outside the gene matches: 8. CDR3 length equals 15 residues. The CDR3 bases are TGTGCCAGCAGTTCACTAGCGTATGGGGCCGGGGAGCTGTTTTTT. This encodes CASSSLAYGAGELFF.

This clonotype was detected many times. V and J are TRBV24-1 and TRBJ2-6; 9 bases match TRBD1. Germline CDR1 is KGHDR and CDR2 is SFDVKD. V lost 7 bases and J lost 4; bases outside the gene matches: 7. The CDR3 length is 16 residues. The CDR3 nucleotides read TGTGCCACCAGACCGGGACAGGGAGCAGGGGCCAACGTCCTGACTTTC. Translated: CATRPGQGAGANVLTF.

In the case of this clonotype: This sequence may be a read error, since a much larger clone differs from it by one base. V is TRBV13 and J is TRBJ2-2; 9 bases are a match to TRBD2. Looked up from germline, CDR1 is PRHDT and CDR2 is FYEKMQ (reference sequence). The CDR3 is 14 residues long. The CDR3 coding sequence is TGTGCCAGCGGCTTGGCGGGAGGGCCCCGGGAGCTGTTTTTT. Its protein product is CASGLAGGPRELFF.

This clonotype was seen ten or more times. This chain links TRBV13 with TRBJ2-5; 7 bases are a match to TRBD2. CDR3 length equals 14 residues. Unmatched junction bases numbered 8, after V lost 6 bases and J lost 4 bases. Germline V gene sequence: CDR1 PRHDT, CDR2 FYEKMQ (reference sequence). CDR3 amino acids: CASSRTGGRETQYF. DNA of the CDR3: TGTGCCAGCAGTCGGACGGGGGGAAGAGAGACCCAGTACTTC.

In its sample, this clonotype was seen many times. The genes are TRBV5-1 and TRBJ2-2; tentatively, D is TRBD2 (5 bases). The V gene's germline CDR1 is SGHRS and CDR2 YFSETQ. The CDR3 is 18 amino acids. V was clipped by 3 bases and J by 3 bases, with 21 bases between them. The CDR3 sequence: CASSSNLMRRADTGELFF. The CDR3 bases are TGCGCCAGCAGCTCGAACCTTATGAGGAGAGCGGACACCGGGGAGCTGTTTTTT.

This clonotype was observed at least ten times. The junction differs from germline at one of its ends, possibly a read error. CDR3 DNA: TGTGCCAGCAGTCCTACAGGAAACACTGAAGCTTTCTTT. This translates into CASSPTGNTEAFF. The chain couples TRBV5-1 to TRBJ1-1, with TRBD1 as a possible D gene (5 bases). The CDR3 sequence is 13 residues long. The germline V gene encodes CDR1 SGHRS and CDR2 YFSETQ. The full variable domain, rest sourced from reference TRBV5-1 and TRBJ1-1, is KAGVTQTPRYLIKTRGQQVTLSCSPISGHRSVSWYQQTPGQGLQFLFEYFSETQRNKGNFPGRFSGRQFSNSRSEMNVSTLELGDSALYLCASSPTGNTEAFFGQGTRLTVV.

This clonotype occurred many times. This rearrangement joins TRBV5-6 to TRBJ2-2; TRBD1 aligns across 8 bases. The CDR3 spans 16 residues. Germline-derived CDR1 and CDR2 are SGHDT and YYEEEE. V dropped 4 bases and J dropped 6; count of bases not matched to a gene: 11. The CDR3 bases are TGTGCCAGCAGCGCAGCCGGGACAGGCGGTGCCGGGGAGCTGTTTTTT. Residues: CASSAAGTGGAGELFF.

CDR3 DNA sequence: TGTGCCAGCAGCCCCCTCCCTCGGGATGGCTACACCTTC. It codes for CASSPLPRDGYTF. V gene TRBV6-2 or TRBV6-3 combines with J gene TRBJ1-2; D remains unclear. Germline CDR1 is MNHEY and CDR2 is SVGEGT. The CDR3 length is 13 residues. With 6 bases removed from V and 6 bases from J, the gap between germline ends came to 14 bases.

This clonotype was observed at least ten times. V and J are TRBV7-8 and TRBJ2-7; 8 nucleotides match TRBD1. The CDR3 has 18 residues. Germline V lookup: CDR1 SGHVS, CDR2 FQNEAQ. Trimming at V came to 2 bases and at J to 5 bases, leaving 17 bases not matched to a gene. CDR3 loop: CASSLPQHGQGVFDEQYV. CDR3 bases: TGTGCCAGCAGCTTACCCCAACACGGACAGGGAGTGTTCGACGAGCAGTACGTC.

The chain employs TRBV25-1 and TRBJ2-1, with 7 bases identical to TRBD2. V shed 2 bases, J shed 6 bases, and the junction held 4 bases outside the gene matches. Germline V gene lookup returns CDR1 MGHDK and CDR2 SYGVNS. The CDR3 runs 14 residues. CDR3 loop: CASSEQWTSNEQFF. In DNA, the CDR3 is TGTGCCAGCAGTGAACAATGGACTAGCAATGAGCAGTTCTTC.

This clonotype was observed many times. The rearrangement joins TRBV11-3 to TRBJ2-4, with TRBD2 matching 7 bases. The V and J ends lost 1 base and 9 bases, in that order; junction bases with no gene match: 12. CDR1 SGHNT and CDR2 YENEEA come from the germline V gene. CDR3 length: 16 amino acids. The CDR3 loop is CASSLGDSGGGGIQYF. The CDR3 region has the DNA TGTGCCAGCAGCTTAGGTGACAGCGGCGGCGGGGGCATTCAGTACTTC.

This clonotype appeared many times. The rearrangement links TRBV2 to TRBJ2-5; TRBD2 matches at 9 bases. J gave up 1 base and V 6 bases, and 6 bases lay outside the gene matches. This CDR3 is built from 15 residues. In germline, CDR1 is SNHLY, CDR2 FYNNEI. Here the CDR3 reads CASRAGTSSQETQYF. In nucleotides, the CDR3 is TGTGCCAGCAGGGCCGGGACTAGCAGCCAAGAGACCCAGTACTTC.

In this sample, this clonotype turned up a few times. The chain combines TRBV6-1 with TRBJ2-7; no clear D gene. This CDR3 is built from 14 residues. Germline V lookup: CDR1 MNHNS, CDR2 SASEGT. V lost 5 bases, J lost 6 bases, and 17 bases lay in between. The CDR3 nucleotides read TGTGCCAGCAGTTCTACTTCCAGAGGATCCGAGCAGTACTTC. It codes for CASSSTSRGSEQYF.